The 16 T cell receptor beta chains below come from one sample, sequenced in a study of T cell responses to AZD1222 COVID-19 vaccine. Using immunoSEQ multiplex PCR, the repertoire was profiled, and TCRdb retains in-frame clones only, with some absent. The table lists 180,000 or so clones, roughly 90% of them singletons. The material sequenced was peripheral blood, taken 28 days after the second AZD1222 dose. Source of these receptors: an adult who received the AZD1222 COVID-19 vaccine.

The J gene is TRBJ2-3, the V gene TRBV29-1; the D gene is possibly TRBD2 (7 bases). Per the germline V gene, CDR1 is SQVTM and CDR2 is ANQGSEA. The length of the CDR3 is 13 residues. V was pared by 5 bases and J by 4 bases, with 13 bases between. The CDR3 loop is CSVQGGASDTQYF. For the CDR3, the DNA is TGCAGCGTTCAAGGGGGGGCGTCAGATACGCAGTATTTT.

In DNA form, the CDR3 reads TGTGCCAGCACCCTAGATCCGAGCTCCTACAATGAGCAGTTCTTC. Translated: CASTLDPSSYNEQFF. This chain joins TRBV7-2 and TRBJ2-1; the D is unclear. Germline CDR1 reads SGHTA; CDR2 reads FQGNSA. V gave up 7 bases and J gave up 0 bases, with 13 bases separating them. The CDR3 spans 15 residues.

The chain couples TRBV6-5 to TRBJ2-3; 10 nucleotides agree with TRBD2. V was clipped by 6 bases and J by 5 bases; unmatched bases: 2. The CDR3 has 13 amino acids. Germline V gene data show CDR1 as MNHEY and CDR2 as SVGAGI. The chain's CDR3 is CASRASGRDTQYF. CDR3 in DNA: TGTGCCAGCAGGGCTAGCGGGAGAGATACGCAGTATTTT.

This chain connects TRBV7-3 to TRBJ2-2; D may be TRBD2 (6 bases). This CDR3 spans 16 amino acids. Germline CDR1 SGHTA, CDR2 FQGTGA. V gave up 2 bases and J gave up 7 bases, with 17 bases separating them. In DNA, the CDR3 is TGTGCCAGCAGCTTAGCGGGGATGGAACGACACGGGGAGCTGTTTTTT. Its translation is CASSLAGMERHGELFF.

The V gene is TRBV12-5, the J gene TRBJ1-1; the D gene is possibly TRBD1 (6 bases). The CDR3 extends over 15 amino acids. V dropped 0 bases and J dropped 5 bases, with 13 bases sitting between them. Germline-derived CDR1 and CDR2 are LGHNT and FRNRAP. CDR3 sequence: CASGLVQGLRTEAFF. CDR3 bases: TGTGCTAGTGGTTTGGTGCAGGGGTTGAGGACTGAAGCTTTCTTT.

The chain joins TRBV19 to TRBJ1-1; 9 positions agree with TRBD1. CDR3 length: 15 residues. Trimming removed 9 bases from V and 6 bases from J; junction bases left unmatched: 14. Germline V CDR1 and CDR2: LNHDA, SQIVND (reference sequence). CDR3 nucleotides: TGTGCCAGCCCCCATCCCGGGACAGGGAATTCTGAAGCTTTCTTT. Its translation is CASPHPGTGNSEAFF.

The rearrangement joins TRBV6-2 or TRBV6-3 to TRBJ1-1; possible D gene TRBD1, 5 bases. Trimming pared 3 bases from V and 2 bases from J, leaving 10 bases between. CDR1 and CDR2 (germline): MNHEY, SVGEGT. The CDR3 is 14 residues long. The CDR3 DNA sequence: TGTGCCAGCAGTTATATCGGGGCAAACACTGAAGCTTTCTTT. The encoded protein is CASSYIGANTEAFF.

The genes are TRBV5-1 and TRBJ2-6, with D possibly TRBD1 on 6 matching bases. Germline V gene sequence: CDR1 SGHRS, CDR2 YFSETQ. V lost 2 bases to trimming and J lost 2 bases, with 17 bases between them. The CDR3 runs 18 residues. The CDR3 DNA follows: TGCGCCAGCAGCTTCTCAACTTTTACAGGGCCTGGGGCCAACGTCCTGACTTTC. This gives the protein CASSFSTFTGPGANVLTF. The entire variable domain, with the rest obtained from reference TRBV5-1 and TRBJ2-6, is as follows: KAGVTQTPRYLIKTRGQQVTLSCSPISGHRSVSWYQQTPGQGLQFLFEYFSETQRNKGNFPGRFSGRQFSNSRSEMNVSTLELGDSALYLCASSFSTFTGPGANVLTFGAGSRLTVL.

The CDR3 sequence: CASSSGGATDTQYF. The CDR3 DNA follows: TGTGCCAGCAGTAGCGGGGGGGCCACAGATACGCAGTATTTT. The J gene is TRBJ2-3, the V gene TRBV6-2 or TRBV6-3; 10 positions match TRBD2. The CDR3 runs 14 residues. Germline V gene data show CDR1 as MNHEY and CDR2 as SVGEGT. Trimming at V came to 5 bases and at J to 2 bases, leaving 1 base not matched to a gene.

This rearrangement joins TRBV19 to TRBJ1-5, with unresolved D. Trimming left V 7 bases short and J 7 bases short, with 2 bases between. This CDR3 spans 9 amino acids. CDR1 and CDR2 from the germline V gene are LNHDA and SQIVND (reference sequence). The CDR3 nucleotides read TGTGCCAGTAACCAGCCCCAGCATTTT. Its translation: CASNQPQHF.

The chain has TRBV25-1 and TRBJ2-1; 10 bases match TRBD2. V was clipped by 7 bases and J by 8 bases; unmatched bases: 8. This CDR3 has 14 residues. From germline, CDR1 is MGHDK and CDR2 SYGVNS. Here the CDR3 DNA reads TGTGCCAGCAACGACGGGCTAGCGGGAGATGAGCAGTTCTTC. Protein sequence: CASNDGLAGDEQFF.

The V gene is TRBV10-2, the J gene TRBJ1-2, with 10 positions matching TRBD1. CDR1 WSHSY and CDR2 SAAADI come from the germline V gene. This CDR3 has 18 amino acids. V lost 4 bases and J lost 7; bases outside the gene matches: 18. The CDR3 DNA is TGCGCCAGCAGTGGAGCTTCCGGGACAGGGGTAGGAGAGTTTGGCTACACCTTC. It translates to CASSGASGTGVGEFGYTF.

In its sample, this clone was seen a few times. The rearrangement joins TRBV7-9 to TRBJ1-4; D possibly corresponds to TRBD1 (6 bases). V gave up 4 bases and J gave up 4 bases, with 10 bases separating them. Germline CDR1 and CDR2: SEHNR and FQNEAQ (reference sequence). This CDR3 comprises 14 residues. CDR3 amino acids: CASSSRRGNEKLFF. CDR3 nucleotides: TGTGCCAGCAGCTCCCGCAGGGGTAATGAAAAACTGTTTTTT.

The chain uses TRBV18 and TRBJ2-4; 11 nucleotides line up with TRBD1. The CDR3 loop spans 17 amino acids. CDR1 is KGHSH and CDR2 is LQKENI in the germline V gene. With 1 base clipped from V and 2 bases from J, the junction kept 4 bases outside the gene matches. The CDR3 DNA reads TGTGCCAGCTCACCACTGGGACAGGGGGTTTCCAAAAACATTCAGTACTTC. It codes for CASSPLGQGVSKNIQYF.

The chain carries TRBV5-8 and TRBJ2-7; the match to TRBD2 covers 11 bases. Germline V lookup: CDR1 SGHTS, CDR2 YDEGEE. V dropped 5 bases and J dropped 3; count of bases not matched to a gene: 16. The CDR3 is 18 amino acids. CDR3 coding DNA: TGTGCCAGCAGTACCCTACGGGCTAGCGGGGGGATAAGCTACGAGCAGTACTTC. Translation: CASSTLRASGGISYEQYF. Full variable domain (remainder filled in from reference TRBV5-8 and TRBJ2-7): EAGVTQSPTHLIKTRGQQATLRCSPISGHTSVYWYQQALGLGLQFLLWYDEGEERNRGNFPPRFSGRQFPNYSSELNVNALELEDSALYLCASSTLRASGGISYEQYFGPGTRLTVT.

This chain uses TRBV2 with TRBJ2-2; D is possibly TRBD2 (6 bases). The CDR3 covers 17 residues. Looked up from germline, CDR1 is SNHLY and CDR2 is FYNNEI. V shed 0 bases and J shed 0 bases, with 11 bases lying between them. The CDR3 coding sequence is TGTGCCAGCAGTGAAGCGACTAGAAGCGCGAACACCGGGGAGCTGTTTTTT. This sequence encodes CASSEATRSANTGELFF.